The rows below give T cell receptor beta chains drawn from one sample of a study of T-cell memory formation after mild COVID-19. In TCRdb, the 5' RACE reads were re-called with MiXCR into one record per CDR3 protein. In the table there are under 350,000 distinct CDR3 sequences, about 16% of which are singletons. Material for sequencing was PBMCs or a T cell subset sorted from them (not recorded which). These receptors came from a man younger than 35 who had mild COVID-19 (a few samples of this study predate the infection). Cell type and time point are not known. CDR3s include the opening cysteine and the closing phenylalanine or tryptophan. The D gene is left open where the match is weak. Clone size appears in some rows only: once, few, many, or a class for an expanded clone.

j_gene: TRBJ2-1
d_gene: TRBD2
abundance: few
v_gene: TRBV20-1
CDR3aa: CSARGPGLGIYEQFF
CDR3nt: TGCAGTGCTAGAGGCCCGGGACTAGGAATTTATGAGCAGTTCTTC

j_gene: TRBJ2-1
d_gene: -
abundance: -
v_gene: TRBV7-2
CDR3aa: CASRGYSRSYNEQFF
CDR3nt: TGTGCCAGCAGAGGGTACAGCCGCTCCTACAATGAGCAGTTCTTC

j_gene: TRBJ1-5
d_gene: -
abundance: many
v_gene: TRBV5-1
CDR3aa: CASRQDFGGQPQHF
CDR3nt: TGCGCCAGCAGGCAGGACTTTGGAGGTCAGCCCCAGCATTTT

j_gene: TRBJ1-1
d_gene: -
abundance: -
v_gene: TRBV5-1
CDR3aa: CASSPGGARTEAFF
CDR3nt: TGCGCCAGCAGCCCGGGGGGGGCAAGGACTGAAGCTTTCTTT

j_gene: TRBJ2-1
d_gene: TRBD2
abundance: -
v_gene: TRBV2
CDR3aa: CASSDLSGGVSNEQFF
CDR3nt: TGTGCCAGCAGTGACTTGAGCGGGGGAGTTTCCAATGAGCAGTTCTTC

j_gene: TRBJ1-3
d_gene: -
abundance: -
v_gene: TRBV7-9
CDR3aa: CASSLGWNSGNTIYF
CDR3nt: TGTGCCAGCAGCTTAGGGTGGAACTCTGGAAACACCATATATTTT

j_gene: TRBJ1-5
d_gene: TRBD1
abundance: -
v_gene: TRBV4-1
CDR3aa: CASSPRTGLDQPQHF
CDR3nt: TGCGCCAGCAGCCCTCGGACAGGGCTGGATCAGCCCCAGCATTTT

j_gene: TRBJ2-6
d_gene: -
abundance: many
v_gene: TRBV7-3
CDR3aa: CASSFPGANVLTF
CDR3nt: TGTGCCAGCAGCTTTCCTGGGGCCAACGTCCTGACTTTC

j_gene: TRBJ2-3
d_gene: TRBD2
abundance: many
v_gene: TRBV5-1
CDR3aa: CASSRLAGGNIDTQYF
CDR3nt: TGCGCCAGCAGCCGACTAGCGGGGGGCAATATAGATACGCAGTATTTT

j_gene: TRBJ2-3
d_gene: -
abundance: few
v_gene: TRBV28
CDR3aa: CASSQPNTDTQYF
CDR3nt: TGTGCCAGCAGTCAGCCCAACACAGATACGCAGTATTTT

j_gene: TRBJ1-5
d_gene: -
abundance: many
v_gene: TRBV12-3/TRBV12-4
CDR3aa: CASSLKGPQHF
CDR3nt: TGTGCCAGCAGTTTAAAAGGACCCCAGCATTTT

j_gene: TRBJ2-7
d_gene: -
abundance: few
v_gene: TRBV10-3
CDR3aa: CAISGDVEQYF
CDR3nt: TGTGCCATCAGTGGGGACGTCGAGCAGTACTTC

j_gene: TRBJ2-5
d_gene: TRBD2
abundance: -
v_gene: TRBV29-1
CDR3aa: CSVVSGGETQYF
CDR3nt: TGCAGCGTTGTTTCGGGGGGAGAGACCCAGTACTTC

j_gene: TRBJ2-2
d_gene: TRBD1
abundance: -
v_gene: TRBV7-2
CDR3aa: CASSFRLGQGTGELFF
CDR3nt: TGTGCCAGCAGTTTTAGGTTGGGACAGGGGACCGGGGAGCTGTTTTTT

j_gene: TRBJ2-3
d_gene: -
abundance: few
v_gene: TRBV28
CDR3aa: CASSIRTASTDTQYF
CDR3nt: TGTGCCAGCAGTATTAGGACAGCTAGCACAGATACGCAGTATTTT

j_gene: TRBJ2-1
d_gene: -
abundance: many
v_gene: TRBV18
CDR3aa: CASSPRDYNEQFF
CDR3nt: TGTGCCAGCTCACCTAGAGATTACAATGAGCAGTTCTTC

j_gene: TRBJ1-2
d_gene: -
abundance: -
v_gene: TRBV29-1
CDR3aa: CSVESGGNYGYTF
CDR3nt: TGCAGCGTTGAGTCCGGGGGTAACTATGGCTACACCTTC

j_gene: TRBJ1-5
d_gene: -
abundance: -
v_gene: TRBV12-3/TRBV12-4
CDR3aa: CASSLPGGSGPQHF
CDR3nt: TGTGCCAGCAGTTTACCCGGGGGGTCAGGGCCCCAGCATTTT

j_gene: TRBJ2-2
d_gene: TRBD1
abundance: few
v_gene: TRBV6-5
CDR3aa: CASSWGQGAGELFF
CDR3nt: TGTGCCAGCAGTTGGGGACAGGGGGCCGGGGAGCTGTTTTTT

j_gene: TRBJ1-1
d_gene: -
abundance: -
v_gene: TRBV6-1
CDR3aa: CASSDQGNTEAFF
CDR3nt: TGTGCCAGCAGTGATCAGGGGAACACTGAAGCTTTCTTT

j_gene: TRBJ1-1
d_gene: TRBD1
abundance: -
v_gene: TRBV5-1
CDR3aa: CASSAGGPSNTEAFF
CDR3nt: TGCGCCAGCAGCGCAGGGGGCCCTTCGAACACTGAAGCTTTCTTT

j_gene: TRBJ2-1
d_gene: -
abundance: -
v_gene: TRBV7-9
CDR3aa: CASSLRGAVRRNEQFF
CDR3nt: TGTGCCAGCAGCTTACGGGGGGCGGTACGGAGGAATGAGCAGTTCTTC

j_gene: TRBJ2-1
d_gene: -
abundance: few
v_gene: TRBV29-1
CDR3aa: CSVEDLAGIYNEQFF
CDR3nt: TGCAGCGTTGAAGATTTAGCAGGGATCTACAATGAGCAGTTCTTC

j_gene: TRBJ2-1
d_gene: -
abundance: -
v_gene: TRBV12-3/TRBV12-4
CDR3aa: CASSLEGGGWNEQFF
CDR3nt: TGTGCCAGCAGTTTAGAGGGGGGGGGTTGGAATGAGCAGTTCTTC

j_gene: TRBJ2-3
d_gene: -
abundance: few
v_gene: TRBV7-2
CDR3aa: CASSLGRPRGADTQYF
CDR3nt: TGTGCCAGCAGCTTAGGGAGACCCCGAGGGGCAGATACGCAGTATTTT

j_gene: TRBJ2-7
d_gene: TRBD1
abundance: -
v_gene: TRBV5-1
CDR3aa: CASSLDGTDYEQYF
CDR3nt: TGCGCCAGCAGCTTGGACGGGACAGACTACGAGCAGTACTTC

j_gene: TRBJ2-3
d_gene: -
abundance: many
v_gene: TRBV5-1
CDR3aa: CASSSGPGGTDTQYF
CDR3nt: TGCGCCAGCAGCTCGGGCCCAGGGGGCACAGATACGCAGTATTTT

j_gene: TRBJ1-5
d_gene: TRBD1
abundance: -
v_gene: TRBV6-2/TRBV6-3
CDR3aa: CASTKRGQGRQPQHF
CDR3nt: TGTGCCAGCACCAAGCGGGGACAGGGTCGTCAGCCCCAGCATTTT

j_gene: TRBJ2-1
d_gene: -
abundance: -
v_gene: TRBV5-6
CDR3aa: CASSYGFPGNEQFF
CDR3nt: TGTGCCAGCAGCTACGGTTTTCCGGGCAATGAGCAGTTCTTC

j_gene: TRBJ2-3
d_gene: TRBD2
abundance: -
v_gene: TRBV2
CDR3aa: CASLTSGGAVDTQYF
CDR3nt: TGTGCCAGCCTTACTAGCGGGGGGGCCGTAGATACGCAGTATTTT

j_gene: TRBJ1-1
d_gene: -
abundance: few
v_gene: TRBV7-9
CDR3aa: CASSLAFRGEAFF
CDR3nt: TGTGCCAGCAGCTTAGCTTTCCGGGGGGAAGCTTTCTTT

j_gene: TRBJ1-6
d_gene: -
abundance: -
v_gene: TRBV12-3/TRBV12-4
CDR3aa: CASSFLGTVHF
CDR3nt: TGTGCCAGCAGTTTTCTTGGGACGGTCCACTTT

j_gene: TRBJ2-1
d_gene: -
abundance: -
v_gene: TRBV4-3
CDR3aa: CASSQDSYNEQFF
CDR3nt: TGCGCCAGCAGCCAAGACTCCTACAATGAGCAGTTCTTC

j_gene: TRBJ2-5
d_gene: -
abundance: -
v_gene: TRBV5-1
CDR3aa: CASRTDGKETQYF
CDR3nt: TGCGCCAGCAGAACGGACGGGAAAGAGACCCAGTACTTC

j_gene: TRBJ1-4
d_gene: -
abundance: -
v_gene: TRBV7-2
CDR3aa: CASSFGFLNEKLFF
CDR3nt: TGTGCCAGCAGCTTCGGGTTCCTTAATGAAAAACTGTTTTTT

j_gene: TRBJ1-5
d_gene: -
abundance: -
v_gene: TRBV30
CDR3aa: CAWSSRSNQPQHF
CDR3nt: TGTGCCTGGAGTTCGCGGAGCAATCAGCCCCAGCATTTT

j_gene: TRBJ2-3
d_gene: -
abundance: many
v_gene: TRBV28
CDR3aa: CASTPPGRDTQYF
CDR3nt: TGTGCCAGCACCCCACCGGGCCGAGATACGCAGTATTTT

j_gene: TRBJ2-5
d_gene: -
abundance: once
v_gene: TRBV20-1
CDR3aa: CSARDRQGGQGTQYF
CDR3nt: TGCAGTGCTAGAGATCGTCAGGGGGGGCAGGGGACCCAGTACTTC

j_gene: TRBJ2-3
d_gene: -
abundance: -
v_gene: TRBV12-3/TRBV12-4
CDR3aa: CASSPLTYGVDTQYF
CDR3nt: TGTGCCAGCAGTCCCCTAACTTATGGGGTAGATACGCAGTATTTT

j_gene: TRBJ2-5
d_gene: -
abundance: few
v_gene: TRBV7-7
CDR3aa: CASSSDVIETQYF
CDR3nt: TGTGCCAGCAGCTCGGACGTAATAGAGACCCAGTACTTC

j_gene: TRBJ2-3
d_gene: TRBD1
abundance: -
v_gene: TRBV19
CDR3aa: CASTPTGTDTQYF
CDR3nt: TGTGCCAGTACCCCGACAGGGACAGATACGCAGTATTTT

j_gene: TRBJ1-4
d_gene: -
abundance: few
v_gene: TRBV28
CDR3aa: CASSLGGQGREKLFF
CDR3nt: TGTGCCAGCAGTTTAGGAGGGCAGGGGCGTGAAAAACTGTTTTTT

j_gene: TRBJ1-1
d_gene: -
abundance: -
v_gene: TRBV27
CDR3aa: CASSLMANTEAFF
CDR3nt: TGTGCCAGCAGTTTAATGGCGAACACTGAAGCTTTCTTT

j_gene: TRBJ2-2
d_gene: -
abundance: few
v_gene: TRBV6-2/TRBV6-3
CDR3aa: CASRAPRDTGELFF
CDR3nt: TGTGCCAGCAGGGCCCCCCGGGACACCGGGGAGCTGTTTTTT